This is a list of T cell receptor beta chains from one sample in a study of control samples from healthy donors and cancer patients. TCRdb's table, derived via immunoSEQ multiplex PCR, lists solely in-frame clones and lacks some. The data show roughly 370,000 clones, 80% to 95% seen once. Sequenced: PBMCs. The receptors come from a man aged 40-50 years with head and neck cancer. Each CDR3 is given without its conserved first and last residue. Fields, in order: V gene, CDR3 protein.

>TRBV19
ASSMGGVGNQPQH
>TRBV7-2
ASSPPQSANLKTQY
>TRBV5-4
ASSLWASGSYEQY
>TRBV20-1
SAGGEEKLF
>TRBV9
ASSVDLGSYEQY
>TRBV28
ASSFQGSGANVLT
>TRBV7-3
ASSRGTDYEQY
>TRBV10-3
AISEKREVYNEQF
>TRBV7-2
ASSIGQGTGEQY
>TRBV19
ASSWDRGVHYEQY
>TRBV30
AWSVRRTGAHEQY
>TRBV7-9
ASSSLIAGGAETQY
>TRBV6-5
ASSYSIFGEQY
>TRBV19
ASSMGFTNEKLF
>TRBV19
ASKRGTGQGGNQPQH
>TRBV7-9
ASSNGTGGQNIQY
>TRBV5-6
ASSPTGAVQETQY
>TRBV9
ASSVLGGVNEQY
>TRBV5-1
ASSWTGGNEQF
>TRBV11-2
ASSLGAGGRTDTQY
>TRBV5-1
ASSLTSGIETQY
>TRBV30
AWIPPGDGYT
>TRBV5-1
ASSLADDRVGGYGYT
>TRBV19
ASSSLALGETQY
>TRBV19
ASSIWDFSRGVSEQY
>TRBV5-6
ASSLGQGGELF
>TRBV5-8
ASSWRTGGAGNQPQH
>TRBV6-4
ASSALAGVGTGELF
>TRBV11-2
ASSPSGARTDTQY
>TRBV11-2
ASSLVWATGELF
>TRBV6-1
ASSEGEGRFLTMEAF
>TRBV24-1
ATSDSEYYGYT
>TRBV2
ASTLNSGETQY
>TRBV12-3/TRBV12-4
ASSLNGYGYT
>TRBV27
ASSRNTEAF
>TRBV19
ASSIGFGDYGYT
>TRBV19
ASYTQNYGYT
>TRBV19
ASSIGAVGEQF
>TRBV12-3/TRBV12-4
ASSFPGTEAF
>TRBV3-1/TRBV3-2
ASSQRSMGGFPYNEQF
>TRBV6-2/TRBV6-3
ASSYVVSGGFRSSTDTQY
>TRBV2
ASSDTPRGKETQY